These 9 T cell receptor beta chains were sequenced from one sample in a study of T cell responses to AZD1222 COVID-19 vaccine. TCRdb's copy holds only in-frame clones and misses some; the assay was immunoSEQ multiplex PCR. The table shows about 140,000 clones, with approximately 92% occurring only once. The input for sequencing was peripheral blood, taken on day 0 of AZD1222 vaccination. The receptor set was obtained from an adult in good health.

This chain joins TRBV24-1 and TRBJ2-2; the match to TRBD1 covers 8 bases. The CDR3 length is 19 residues. The trim removed 9 bases at V and 3 bases at J, leaving 20 bases unmatched. The germline gives CDR1 KGHDR, CDR2 SFDVKD. The CDR3 spells CATLLKGLRGLQDTGELFF. In DNA, the CDR3 is TGTGCCACCTTACTGAAAGGTCTCAGGGGGCTTCAAGACACCGGGGAGCTGTTTTTT.

This clone occurred once. The V call is TRBV20-1, the J call TRBJ2-7; D ambiguous. From germline, CDR1 is DFQATT and CDR2 SNEGSKA (reference sequence). The CDR3 is 11 amino acids. The CDR3 is CRANKDYEQYF. In DNA form, the CDR3 reads TGCAGGGCAAACAAGGACTACGAGCAGTACTTC.

This clone was seen only once. CDR3: CASSLGLGQPQHF. CDR3 nucleotide sequence: TGTGCCAGCAGCCTGGGTTTAGGTCAGCCCCAGCATTTT. The genes are TRBV7-3 and TRBJ1-5, with D unresolved. With 5 bases removed from V and 6 bases from J, the gap between germline ends came to 11 bases. CDR1 is SGHTA, CDR2 FQGTGA, per germline. This CDR3 has 13 amino acids.

V and J are TRBV28 and TRBJ1-6, with no clear D. Trimming took off 2 bases at V and 7 bases at J, with 6 bases between the two ends. Germline CDR1 reads MDHEN; CDR2 reads SYDVKM. The CDR3 extends over 13 amino acids. CDR3 protein: CASSLQRNSPLHF. In nucleotides, the CDR3 is TGTGCCAGCAGTTTACAGAGGAATTCACCCCTCCACTTT.

The gene calls are TRBV29-1 and TRBJ1-2; weak D call: TRBD1 (5 bases). This CDR3 region has 11 residues. Trimming left V 7 bases short and J 8 bases short, with 14 bases between. Looked up from germline, CDR1 is SQVTM and CDR2 is ANQGSEA. The CDR3 nucleotides are TGCAGCGCTCTAAGGGGCAGGGGCTACACCTTC. This codes for CSALRGRGYTF.

This chain connects TRBV7-9 to TRBJ1-4, with 8 nucleotides matching TRBD1. Looked up from germline, CDR1 is SEHNR and CDR2 is FQNEAQ (reference sequence). The V gene end was trimmed by 5 bases and the J gene end by 0 bases; junction bases not matched to a gene: 5. This CDR3 contains 16 residues. This CDR3 is CASSPQGAATNEKLFF. The CDR3 DNA is TGTGCCAGCAGCCCGCAGGGGGCGGCAACTAATGAAAAACTGTTTTTT.

The chain joins TRBV29-1 to TRBJ2-1, with 11 bases identical to TRBD2. In germline, CDR1 is SQVTM, CDR2 ANQGSEA. This CDR3 has 14 residues. The J segment lost 4 bases and the V segment lost 5 bases, leaving 4 bases of the junction unmatched. CDR3 coding DNA: TGCAGCGTTAGACTAGCGGGGATTTACAATGAGCAGTTCTTC. It codes for CSVRLAGIYNEQFF.

This chain uses TRBV27 with TRBJ2-7; 7 nucleotides agree with TRBD2. V was pared by 8 bases and J by 7 bases, with 14 bases of the junction left unmatched. The CDR3 extends over 14 amino acids. The germline V gene encodes CDR1 MNHEY and CDR2 SMNVEV (reference sequence). The CDR3 sequence is CASGALAAAGEQYF. The DNA of the CDR3 is TGTGCCAGCGGGGCTTTAGCGGCAGCGGGGGAGCAGTACTTC.

The CDR3 DNA follows: TGTGCCAGCAGTGAGGATCCGGGACTAGCGGGACCCGCCTACGAGCAGTACTTC. It encodes CASSEDPGLAGPAYEQYF. The genes are TRBV6-1 and TRBJ2-7, with TRBD2 matching 13 bases. The CDR3 spans 18 residues. CDR1 MNHNS and CDR2 SASEGT come from the germline V gene. Trimming cost V 3 bases and J 2 bases; bases outside gene matches: 10.